The 5 T cell receptor beta chains reported below all come from one sample, sequenced in a study of cytomegalovirus exposure and HLA in healthy donors. Researchers ran the PCR with 60 Vbeta and 13 Jbeta primers. Data came from immunoSEQ multiplex PCR; TCRdb stores just in-frame clones and leaves some out. This listing includes about 160,000 clones. The specimen sequenced was PBMCs. The receptors stem from a woman in her sixties in good health and CMV-seronegative.

V gene TRBV6-1 combines with J gene TRBJ1-1; 8 positions agree with TRBD1. V lost 4 bases and J lost 4; bases outside the gene matches: 11. Germline CDR1 MNHNS, CDR2 SASEGT. This CDR3 is built from 16 residues. The CDR3 loop is CASSVGVQGVRTEAFF. The DNA of the CDR3 is TGTGCCAGCAGTGTAGGAGTACAGGGGGTGCGCACTGAAGCTTTCTTT.

V usage is TRBV4-2 and J usage is TRBJ2-7, with a tentative D call TRBD1 (5 bases). Germline V lookup: CDR1 LGHNA, CDR2 YNFKEQ. V dropped 3 bases and J dropped 1 base, with 10 bases sitting between them. This CDR3 contains 14 residues. The CDR3 sequence: CASSHGAFSYEQYF. As DNA, the CDR3 is TGTGCCAGCAGCCATGGGGCATTTTCCTACGAGCAGTACTTC.

The V and J genes are TRBV18 and TRBJ1-4, with 10 nucleotides matching TRBD1. The CDR3 covers 12 residues. Germline CDR1 is KGHSH and CDR2 is LQKENI. V was clipped by 5 bases and J by 12 bases; unmatched bases: 3. The CDR3 DNA follows: TGTGCCAGCTCATCGGGGACAGGGGAACTGTTTTTT. Its protein is CASSSGTGELFF.

The rearrangement uses TRBV14 and TRBJ2-5; 8 bases align to TRBD1. The CDR3 covers 15 residues. V gave up 4 bases and J gave up 1 base; unmatched junction bases: 5. The germline gives CDR1 SGHDN, CDR2 FVKESK. The CDR3, as DNA: TGTGCCAGCAGCCGCGACAGGGGTTTCCAAGAGACCCAGTACTTC. Amino acids: CASSRDRGFQETQYF.

The rearrangement uses TRBV5-4 and TRBJ2-2; TRBD2 agrees at 15 bases. This CDR3 spans 17 amino acids. V dropped 5 bases and J dropped 7; count of bases not matched to a gene: 9. CDR1 is SGHNT, CDR2 YYREEE, per germline (reference sequence). The CDR3 sequence is CASRMGGLAGGIGELFF. CDR3 DNA sequence: TGTGCCAGCAGAATGGGGGGACTAGCGGGAGGTATCGGGGAGCTGTTTTTT.